The 25 T cell receptor beta chains given below trace back to one sample, sequenced in a study of T cells after somatic rescue of genetic block. The repertoire was sequenced with immunoSEQ multiplex PCR; TCRdb's copy has only in-frame clones and lacks some. The data hold about 68,000 clones, with around 92% observed a single time. The specimen sequenced was peripheral blood mononuclear cells (PBMCs). All receptors derive from a man in his forties.

The chain uses TRBV6-5 and TRBJ2-2, with 7 bases lining up with TRBD1. CDR3 length: 14 residues. The germline gives CDR1 MNHEY, CDR2 SVGAGI. Trimming at V came to 4 bases and at J to 6 bases, leaving 5 bases not matched to a gene. Here the CDR3 DNA reads TGTGCCAGCAGTTCCACTACAGGGGCCGGGGAGCTGTTTTTT. Protein: CASSSTTGAGELFF.

This clone has just one count. The V call is TRBV18, the J call TRBJ2-3; the D call may be TRBD1 or TRBD2 (5 bases each). Trimming stripped 4 bases from V and 2 bases from J, with 13 bases between. This CDR3 has 15 residues. The germline V gene encodes CDR1 KGHSH and CDR2 LQKENI. This CDR3 is CASSRQRGDTDTQYF. In DNA form, the CDR3 reads TGTGCCAGCTCACGACAGAGAGGGGACACAGATACGCAGTATTTT.

The J gene is TRBJ1-2, the V gene TRBV9; no firm D call. CDR3 length equals 14 residues. Trimming shortened V by 0 bases and J by 2 bases, and 8 bases separated the two germline ends. The germline CDR1 and CDR2 sequences are SGDLS and YYNGEE. Here the CDR3 reads CASSVAPANYGYTF. Here the CDR3 DNA reads TGTGCCAGCAGCGTAGCTCCGGCGAACTATGGCTACACCTTC.

V usage is TRBV7-9 and J usage is TRBJ1-1; no definite D call. V gave up 4 bases and J gave up 4 bases, with 10 bases separating them. The V gene's germline CDR1 is SEHNR and CDR2 FQNEAQ (reference sequence). This CDR3 has 13 residues. The DNA for the CDR3 is TGTGCCAGCAGCTCAGATGGTAGCACTGAAGCTTTCTTT. Translating gives CASSSDGSTEAFF.

The chain combines TRBV7-9 with TRBJ1-2, with 8 bases identical to TRBD1. From germline, CDR1 is SEHNR and CDR2 FQNEAQ (reference sequence). The V and J ends lost 5 bases and 6 bases, in that order; junction bases with no gene match: 5. The CDR3 runs to 13 residues. This CDR3 is CASSLKQGDGYTF. CDR3 in DNA: TGTGCCAGCAGCCTAAAACAGGGGGATGGCTACACCTTC.

A few counts support this clone. The J gene is TRBJ1-1, the V gene TRBV5-4; 7 bases agree with TRBD1. After removal of 4 bases from V and 1 base from J, the junction contained 7 bases not matched to a gene. The CDR3 consists of 15 residues. The germline CDR1 and CDR2 sequences are SGHNT and YYREEE (reference sequence). The CDR3 protein is CASSPSTGPNTEAFF. CDR3 nucleotide sequence: TGTGCCAGCAGCCCCTCGACAGGGCCGAACACTGAAGCTTTCTTT.

This chain connects TRBV6-5 to TRBJ2-5; D might be TRBD1 or TRBD2, each matching 6 bases. Germline CDR1 MNHEY, CDR2 SVGAGI. V was cut by 0 bases and J by 2 bases, with 13 bases left in between. This CDR3 has 16 residues. CDR3 in DNA: TGTGCCAGCAGTTACTCCATCCGGGGGCAACAAGAGACCCAGTACTTC. Protein product: CASSYSIRGQQETQYF.

The CDR3 here is CAWSVGRTDSSLHF. The DNA for the CDR3 is TGTGCCTGGAGTGTAGGGCGGACCGATTCGTCCCTCCACTTT. The chain links TRBV30 to TRBJ1-6; D remains ambiguous. The germline V and J ends were trimmed by 0 bases and 14 bases, with 17 bases remaining between them. The V gene's germline CDR1 is GTSNPN and CDR2 SVGIG (reference sequence). CDR3 size: 14 residues.

This rearrangement joins TRBV9 to TRBJ2-3, with 8 bases matching TRBD1. In germline, CDR1 is SGDLS, CDR2 YYNGEE. The V and J ends lost 2 bases and 2 bases, in that order; junction bases with no gene match: 7. The CDR3 length is 16 residues. CDR3 DNA: TGTGCCAGCAGCGTGACAGGGGCCCCCCCCACAGATACGCAGTATTTT. This codes for CASSVTGAPPTDTQYF.

This clone appeared a few times. The V and J genes are TRBV29-1 and TRBJ1-1; D gene unclear. The germline CDR1 and CDR2 sequences are SQVTM and ANQGSEA. This CDR3 is built from 12 residues. Trimming took 1 base from V and 3 from J, leaving 6 bases between them. The CDR3 protein is CSVEGQYTEAFF. Here the CDR3 DNA reads TGCAGCGTTGAAGGTCAGTACACTGAAGCTTTCTTT.

V is TRBV28 and J is TRBJ2-7, with D maybe TRBD2 (7 bases). Germline V lookup: CDR1 MDHEN, CDR2 SYDVKM. V was pared by 4 bases and J by 2 bases, with 15 bases between. CDR3 length equals 15 residues. CDR3 residues: CASSSGGTGTYEQYF. The CDR3 region has the DNA TGTGCCAGCAGTTCGGGGGGAACAGGGACCTACGAGCAGTACTTC.

V is TRBV9 and J is TRBJ2-5; 10 bases agree with TRBD2. The CDR3 contains 17 residues. CDR1 and CDR2 (germline): SGDLS, YYNGEE. The V segment lost 5 bases and the J segment 3 bases; nucleotides outside the gene matches: 13. CDR3 bases: TGTGCCAGCAGTCAAAACCCAAGCCTAGCGGGGGAAGAGACCCAGTACTTC. It specifies CASSQNPSLAGEETQYF.

The chain carries TRBV18 and TRBJ2-5; 12 nucleotides agree with TRBD1. Germline CDR1 KGHSH, CDR2 LQKENI. This CDR3 is 15 amino acids long. Trimming at V came to 3 bases and at J to 4 bases, leaving 3 bases not matched to a gene. Here the CDR3 reads CASSPGTGGRETQYF. The CDR3 nucleotides read TGTGCCAGCTCACCTGGGACAGGGGGCAGAGAGACCCAGTACTTC. Based on the CDR3 plus reference TRBV18 and TRBJ2-5, the full variable domain is NAGVMQNPRHLVRRRGQEARLRCSPMKGHSHVYWYRQLPEEGLKFMVYLQKENIIDESGMPKERFSAEFPKEGPSILRIQQVVRGDSAAYFCASSPGTGGRETQYFGPGTRLLVL.

The chain is built from TRBV5-8 and TRBJ2-7, with 8 bases lining up with TRBD1. The CDR3 contains 16 residues. CDR1 is SGHTS, CDR2 YDEGEE, per germline. The junction had 8 bases not matched to a gene; V was cut back by 0 bases and J by 3 bases. This chain's CDR3 is CASSLGAGTGLYEQYF. The CDR3 region has the DNA TGTGCCAGCAGCTTGGGGGCCGGGACAGGCCTCTACGAGCAGTACTTC.

The chain has TRBV4-1 and TRBJ2-7; perhaps D is TRBD1 or TRBD2 (5 bases each). Germline V gene sequence: CDR1 MGHRA, CDR2 YSYEKL. This CDR3 is 17 amino acids long. The V end was cut by 1 base, the J end by 6 bases, with 22 bases between. DNA of the CDR3: TGCGCCAGCAGCCAAGGGTTGTGGTTGGGACGGGTCTCCGAGCAGTACTTC. Translated, it gives CASSQGLWLGRVSEQYF.

This clone has only a few counts. The rearrangement joins TRBV19 to TRBJ1-5; no firm D call. Looked up from germline, CDR1 is LNHDA and CDR2 is SQIVND (reference sequence). V was cut by 4 bases and J by 5 bases, with 9 bases left in between. The CDR3 runs 13 residues. CDR3 sequence reads: CASSTQWDQPQHF. The CDR3 DNA is TGTGCCAGTAGTACCCAATGGGATCAGCCCCAGCATTTT.

The V gene is TRBV20-1, the J gene TRBJ2-7; TRBD1 might be the D (5 bases). This CDR3 is 10 amino acids long. V gave up 1 base and J gave up 9 bases, with 7 bases separating them. The germline gives CDR1 DFQATT, CDR2 SNEGSKA (reference sequence). This chain's CDR3 is CSARAQGQYF. DNA of the CDR3: TGCAGTGCTAGAGCCCAGGGGCAGTACTTC.

The chain recombines TRBV6-5 with TRBJ1-1, with TRBD1 as a possible D gene (5 bases). This CDR3 region has 12 residues. Germline CDR1 MNHEY, CDR2 SVGAGI. V gave up 4 bases and J gave up 4 bases, with 7 bases separating them. CDR3 protein: CASSFGGTEAFF. DNA of the CDR3: TGTGCCAGCAGTTTCGGGGGCACTGAAGCTTTCTTT.

In nucleotides, the CDR3 is TGTGCCAGCAGACCTCCCCTATTGGCAGCTTCTGAGCAGTTCTTC. Its protein product is CASRPPLLAASEQFF. The chain uses TRBV28 and TRBJ2-1; D is unresolved. CDR3 length equals 15 residues. CDR1 is MDHEN, CDR2 SYDVKM, per germline. The germline V and J ends were trimmed by 6 bases and 9 bases, with 21 bases remaining between them.

The V and J genes are TRBV10-3 and TRBJ2-3; TRBD2 matches at 8 bases. Losses at the gene ends were 10 bases for V and 1 base for J; bases not matched to a gene: 4. CDR3 length: 13 amino acids. CDR1 and CDR2 (germline): ENHRY, SYGVKD. CDR3 residues: CATLAGRTDTQYF. The CDR3 DNA sequence: TGTGCCACCTTAGCGGGACGCACAGATACGCAGTATTTT.

The V and J genes are TRBV29-1 and TRBJ1-3, with D possibly TRBD1 on 6 matching bases. CDR3 size: 11 residues. Germline V CDR1 and CDR2: SQVTM, ANQGSEA. Trimming removed 6 bases at V and 4 bases at J, with 7 bases between. The DNA for the CDR3 is TGCAGCGTAGGACAGGGAAACACCATATATTTT. Translation gives CSVGQGNTIYF.

This clone appeared once. The chain combines TRBV28 with TRBJ1-4, with unresolved D. Trimming shortened V by 6 bases and J by 8 bases, and 10 bases separated the two germline ends. There are 12 residues in the CDR3. Germline values: CDR1 MDHEN, CDR2 SYDVKM. The CDR3 nucleotides read TGTGCCAGCAGCCTGGTTGGAGAAAAACTGTTTTTT. This encodes CASSLVGEKLFF.

V usage is TRBV2 and J usage is TRBJ1-1; D perhaps matches TRBD1 (5 bases). CDR1 and CDR2 (germline): SNHLY, FYNNEI. The V end was cut by 6 bases, the J end by 1 base, with 9 bases between. The CDR3 length is 13 residues. CDR3 region: CASSVTGNTEAFF. DNA of the CDR3: TGTGCCAGCAGCGTTACAGGGAACACTGAAGCTTTCTTT.

As for this clone: The identical CDR3 is also encoded by other nucleotide sequences in the sample. The gene calls are TRBV11-3 and TRBJ2-1; 9 bases map to TRBD2. The V gene's germline CDR1 is SGHNT and CDR2 YENEEA. This CDR3 is 16 amino acids long. V lost 0 bases and J lost 10; bases outside the gene matches: 10. Written as DNA, the CDR3 is TGTGCCAGCAGCTTAGATTTGCGGGGGGGGACTCCGGAGCAGTTCTTC. Translation: CASSLDLRGGTPEQFF. Combining the CDR3 with reference TRBV11-3 and TRBJ2-1 gives the whole variable domain EAGVVQSPRYKIIEKKQPVAFWCNPISGHNTLYWYLQNLGQGPELLIRYENEEAVDDSQLPKDRFSAERLKGVDSTLKIQPAELGDSAVYLCASSLDLRGGTPEQFFGPGTRLTVL.

J is TRBJ2-1 and V is TRBV5-1, with D tentatively TRBD2 (7 bases). Germline lookup yields CDR1 SGHRS and CDR2 YFSETQ. The V and J ends lost 0 bases and 4 bases respectively, with 11 bases between them. This CDR3 has 15 amino acids. The DNA of the CDR3 is TGCGCCAGCAGCTTGGCGGGGGGCCGTTACAATGAGCAGTTCTTC. It specifies CASSLAGGRYNEQFF.